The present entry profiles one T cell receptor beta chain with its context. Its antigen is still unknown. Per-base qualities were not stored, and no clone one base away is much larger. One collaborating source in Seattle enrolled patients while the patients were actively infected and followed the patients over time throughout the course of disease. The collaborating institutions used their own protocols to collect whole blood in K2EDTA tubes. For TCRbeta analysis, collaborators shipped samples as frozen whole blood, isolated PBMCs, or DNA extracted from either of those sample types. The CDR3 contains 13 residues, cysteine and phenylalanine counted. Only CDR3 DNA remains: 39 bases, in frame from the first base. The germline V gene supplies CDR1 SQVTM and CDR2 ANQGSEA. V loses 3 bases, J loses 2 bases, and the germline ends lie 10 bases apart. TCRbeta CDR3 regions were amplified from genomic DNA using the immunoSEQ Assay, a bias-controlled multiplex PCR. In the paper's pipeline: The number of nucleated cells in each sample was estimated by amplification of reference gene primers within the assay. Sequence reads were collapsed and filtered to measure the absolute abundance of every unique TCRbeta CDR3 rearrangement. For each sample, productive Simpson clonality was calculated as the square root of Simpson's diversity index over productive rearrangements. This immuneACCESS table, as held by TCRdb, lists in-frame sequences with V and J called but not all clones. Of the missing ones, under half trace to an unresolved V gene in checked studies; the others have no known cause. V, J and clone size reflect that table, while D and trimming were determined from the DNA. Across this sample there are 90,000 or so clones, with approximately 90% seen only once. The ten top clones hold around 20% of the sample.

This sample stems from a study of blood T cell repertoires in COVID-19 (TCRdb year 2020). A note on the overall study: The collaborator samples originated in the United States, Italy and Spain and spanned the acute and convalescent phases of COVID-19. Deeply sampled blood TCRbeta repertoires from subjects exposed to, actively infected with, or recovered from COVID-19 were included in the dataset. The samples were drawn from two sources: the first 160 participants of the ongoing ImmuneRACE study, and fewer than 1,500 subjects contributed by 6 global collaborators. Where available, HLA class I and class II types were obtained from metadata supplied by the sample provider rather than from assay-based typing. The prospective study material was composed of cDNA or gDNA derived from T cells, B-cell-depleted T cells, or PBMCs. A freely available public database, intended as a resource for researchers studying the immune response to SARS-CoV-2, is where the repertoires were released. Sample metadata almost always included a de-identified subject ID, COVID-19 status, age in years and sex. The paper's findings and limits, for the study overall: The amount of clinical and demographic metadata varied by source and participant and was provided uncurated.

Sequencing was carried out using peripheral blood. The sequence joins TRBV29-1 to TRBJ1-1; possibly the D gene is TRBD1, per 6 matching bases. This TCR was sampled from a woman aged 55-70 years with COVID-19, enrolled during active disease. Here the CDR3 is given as CSVDRGGNTEAFF. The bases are TGCAGCGTTGATAGGGGGGGAAACACTGAAGCTTTCTTT.